The T cell receptor beta chain under discussion was sequenced for a study of blood T cells in healthy people across ages. Next came a second PCR, run for roughly 6 to 11 cycles, which used a sample-barcoded 5' primer along with a J-beta primer mix. TCRdb itself ran the 5' RACE reads through MiXCR, one entry per CDR3 protein. Seen here are about 1.1 million distinct CDR3 sequences, approximately 38% observed once, and the top ten hold under 15%. Germline V lookup: CDR1 LGHDT, CDR2 YNNKEL (reference sequence). V shed 4 bases, J shed 3 bases, and the junction held 7 bases outside the gene matches. This CDR3 is built from 15 residues.

The sequencing input was blood. This TCR derives from a man between 18 and 35 years old in good health. The chain employs TRBV3-1 and TRBJ1-1, with 8 bases fitting TRBD1. This CDR3 reads CASSLRGLGDTEAFF. CDR3 in DNA: TGTGCCAGCAGCCTCAGGGGGCTTGGGGACACTGAAGCTTTCTTT.